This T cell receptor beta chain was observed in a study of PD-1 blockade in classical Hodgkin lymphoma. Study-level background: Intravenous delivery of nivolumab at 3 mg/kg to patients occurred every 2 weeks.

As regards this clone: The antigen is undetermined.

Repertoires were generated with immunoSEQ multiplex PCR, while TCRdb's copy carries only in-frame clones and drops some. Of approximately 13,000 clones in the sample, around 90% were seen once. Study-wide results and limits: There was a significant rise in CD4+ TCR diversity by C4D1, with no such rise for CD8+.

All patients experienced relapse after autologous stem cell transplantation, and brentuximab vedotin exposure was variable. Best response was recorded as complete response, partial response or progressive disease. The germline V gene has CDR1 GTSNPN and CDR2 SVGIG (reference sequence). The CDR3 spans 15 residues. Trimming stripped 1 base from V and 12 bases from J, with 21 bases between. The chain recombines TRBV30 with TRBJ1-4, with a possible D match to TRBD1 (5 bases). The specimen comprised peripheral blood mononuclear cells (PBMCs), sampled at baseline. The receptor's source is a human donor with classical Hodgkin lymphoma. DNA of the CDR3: TGTGCCTGGAGTGGAGCGAGGGCGGCAAGAGGGGAACTGTTTTTT. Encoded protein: CAWSGARAARGELFF. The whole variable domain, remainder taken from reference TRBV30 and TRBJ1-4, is SQTIHQWPATLVQPVGSPLSLECTVEGTSNPNLYWYRQAAGRGLQLLFYSVGIGQISSEVPQNLSASRPQDRQFILSSKKLLLSDSGFYLCAWSGARAARGELFFGSGTQLSVL.